The present TCR beta chain was sequenced within a study of blood T cell repertoires in COVID-19. CDR1 and CDR2 (germline): MNHEY, SVGAGI. The CDR3 spans 15 residues. V lost 5 bases and J lost 9; bases outside the gene matches: 9. This clone was seen more than once but under ten times. Generated by immunoSEQ multiplex PCR, the TCRdb table keeps only in-frame clones and is missing some. The repertoire holds more than 200,000 clones, with 89% as singletons. The rearrangement uses TRBV6-5 and TRBJ1-6; 8 positions match TRBD1. The receptor's source is a woman aged 25 to 39 with acute COVID-19. The sequenced sample was PBMCs or T cells enriched from blood (not recorded which). The CDR3 reads CASSPLGQGGSPLHF. Here the CDR3 DNA reads TGTGCCAGCAGTCCCCTCGGACAGGGTGGTTCACCCCTCCACTTT.